The T cell receptor beta chain under discussion was sequenced for a study of cytomegalovirus exposure and HLA in healthy donors. The wider study: Researchers previously reported finding 90 million to 130 million unique TCR beta sequences from approximately 200 million T cells.

The PCR ran on 60 Vbeta and 13 Jbeta primers. The table came from immunoSEQ multiplex PCR; TCRdb's copy has only in-frame clones and leaves some out. This table has about 140,000 clones, 70% to 85% appearing once. Findings and limits, study-wide: Researchers had no immune exposure information except CMV serostatus available. Published work reported that the classifier diagnosed cytomegalovirus status with high specificity and sensitivity.

About this clone itself: Its antigen remains unidentified.

The receptor was derived from a woman aged 55 to 70 in good health and CMV-seropositive. The sequenced sample consisted of PBMCs.

This chain's CDR3 is CASSFGREEAFF. The CDR3, as DNA: TGTGCCAGCTCATTTGGGAGGGAGGAAGCTTTCTTT. The chain employs TRBV18 and TRBJ1-1; no definite D call. The CDR3 sequence is 12 residues long. The V gene lost 5 bases and the J gene lost 8 bases, with 12 bases spanning the gap. Germline-derived CDR1 and CDR2 are KGHSH and LQKENI.